This is a list of T cell receptor beta chains from one sample in a study of T cells after yellow fever vaccination. One entry per CDR3 protein, called by TCRdb with MiXCR from the 5' RACE reads. The data show approximately 450,000 distinct CDR3 sequences, with roughly 20% seen just once and over 15% held by the top ten. The sample was PBMCs, taken before the yellow fever booster vaccination. Receptors were obtained from a man aged 18 to 30 who received the YFV17D yellow fever vaccine. CDR3s include the opening cysteine and the closing phenylalanine or tryptophan. Fields, in order: clone size, D gene, J gene, V gene, CDR3 DNA, CDR3 protein. A D gene is named only where the DNA matches it firmly. Expanded clones get a size class; other rows say once, few or many, or leave the size out.

clone_size: few
d_call: TRBD1
j_call: TRBJ2-3
v_call: TRBV7-2
cdr3_nt: TGTGCCAGCAGCCCGGGACAGGGATTCCAGACGCAGTATTTT
cdr3_aa: CASSPGQGFQTQYF

clone_size: -
d_call: TRBD1
j_call: TRBJ1-2
v_call: TRBV11-1
cdr3_nt: TGTGCCAGCAGCGCAGACCCACAGGGGGGCTACACCTTC
cdr3_aa: CASSADPQGGYTF

clone_size: few
d_call: -
j_call: TRBJ2-2
v_call: TRBV7-3
cdr3_nt: TGTGCCAGCAGCCCCCGACTAGCCGGGGAGCTGTTTTTT
cdr3_aa: CASSPRLAGELFF

clone_size: once
d_call: -
j_call: TRBJ2-7
v_call: TRBV2
cdr3_nt: TGTGCCAGCAGTGAATCGCAGGGAGAGTACTTC
cdr3_aa: CASSESQGEYF

clone_size: many
d_call: TRBD1
j_call: TRBJ1-1
v_call: TRBV4-1
cdr3_nt: TGCGCCAGCAGCCCACGGCAGGGGGTACGTACCACGGAAATGAACACTGAAGCTTTCTTT
cdr3_aa: CASSPRQGVRTTEMNTEAFF

clone_size: -
d_call: TRBD2
j_call: TRBJ2-5
v_call: TRBV7-7
cdr3_nt: TGTGCCAGCAGCCACAATGGGGGACTAGCGGGGCAAGAGACCCAGTACTTC
cdr3_aa: CASSHNGGLAGQETQYF

clone_size: -
d_call: TRBD1
j_call: TRBJ1-1
v_call: TRBV10-3
cdr3_nt: TGTGCCATCAGGGAGGGGGCGGAAGCTTTCTTT
cdr3_aa: CAIREGAEAFF

clone_size: few
d_call: TRBD1
j_call: TRBJ1-1
v_call: TRBV6-5
cdr3_nt: TGTGCCAGCAGTGGCAGGGGGCTGAACACTGAAGCTTTCTTT
cdr3_aa: CASSGRGLNTEAFF

clone_size: few
d_call: -
j_call: TRBJ1-4
v_call: TRBV4-1
cdr3_nt: TGCGCCAGCAGCCAAGGGAACCGGCCCGAAGGGGAAAAACTGTTTTTT
cdr3_aa: CASSQGNRPEGEKLFF

clone_size: few
d_call: TRBD1
j_call: TRBJ2-1
v_call: TRBV7-2
cdr3_nt: TGTGCCAGCAGCCGGACAGGGCAGTATGAGCAGTTCTTC
cdr3_aa: CASSRTGQYEQFF

clone_size: -
d_call: -
j_call: TRBJ2-3
v_call: TRBV18
cdr3_nt: TGTGCCAGCTCACGGACAGAAAGCACAGATACGCAGTATTTT
cdr3_aa: CASSRTESTDTQYF